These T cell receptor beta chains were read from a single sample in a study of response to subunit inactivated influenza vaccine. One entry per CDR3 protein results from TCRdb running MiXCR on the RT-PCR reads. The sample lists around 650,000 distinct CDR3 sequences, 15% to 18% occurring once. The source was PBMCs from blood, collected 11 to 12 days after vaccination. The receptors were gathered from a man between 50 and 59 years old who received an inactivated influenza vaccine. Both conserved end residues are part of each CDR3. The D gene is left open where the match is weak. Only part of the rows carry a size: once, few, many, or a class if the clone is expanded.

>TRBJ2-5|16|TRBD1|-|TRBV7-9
TGTGCCAGCAGCTTAGAGGGACAGGGTTTCCGAGAGACCCAGTACTTC
CASSLEGQGFRETQYF
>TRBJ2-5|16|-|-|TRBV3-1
TGTGCCAGCAGCCAAGATTTCCGGGTGGGCCAAGAGACCCAGTACTTC
CASSQDFRVGQETQYF
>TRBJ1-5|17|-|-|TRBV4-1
TGCGCCAGCAGCCACCCCGCGGCAGGCGGCAGCAATCAGCCCCAGCATTTT
CASSHPAAGGSNQPQHF
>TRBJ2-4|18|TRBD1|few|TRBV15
TGTGCCACCAGCAGAGATAGAAGGGACAGGGTGGCCAAAAACATTCAGTACTTC
CATSRDRRDRVAKNIQYF
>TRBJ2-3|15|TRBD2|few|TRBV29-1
TGCAGCGTCGGTCAGCGGGGGATCTGGGCAGATACGCAGTATTTT
CSVGQRGIWADTQYF
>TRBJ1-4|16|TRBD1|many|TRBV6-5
TGTGCCAGCAGTTACGGCGGACAGGGGGCCTATGAAAAACTGTTTTTT
CASSYGGQGAYEKLFF
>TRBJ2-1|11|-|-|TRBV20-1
TGCAGTGCTAGAGATTGGGAGTGGCAGTTCTTC
CSARDWEWQFF
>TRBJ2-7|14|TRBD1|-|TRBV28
TGTGCCAGCAGCAGACCAGGGGGCGGATACGAGCAGTACTTC
CASSRPGGGYEQYF
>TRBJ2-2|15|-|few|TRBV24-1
TGTGCCACCAGTGATTTAGGCAGGAACACCGGGGAGCTGTTTTTT
CATSDLGRNTGELFF
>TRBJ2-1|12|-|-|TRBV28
TGTGCCAGCCTAGGCAGCTACAATGAGCAGTTCTTC
CASLGSYNEQFF
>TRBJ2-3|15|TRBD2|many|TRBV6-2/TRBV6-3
TGTGCCAGCAGTTATCCAGCGGGAGGGACAGATACGCAGTATTTT
CASSYPAGGTDTQYF
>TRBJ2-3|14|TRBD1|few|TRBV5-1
TGCGCCAGCAGCTTGGCACAGGGGGCCGATACGCAGTATTTT
CASSLAQGADTQYF
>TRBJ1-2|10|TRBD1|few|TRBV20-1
TGCAGGGGCAGGGGGGGTGGCTACACCTTC
CRGRGGGYTF
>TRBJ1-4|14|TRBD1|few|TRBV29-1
TGCAGCGTTCAGGTCAGGGGGGCCCGGGAAAAACTGTTTTTT
CSVQVRGAREKLFF
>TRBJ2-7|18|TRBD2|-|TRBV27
TGTGCCAGCAGTTTGGGGACTAGCGGGAGGGCCCCCTCCTACGAGCAGTACTTC
CASSLGTSGRAPSYEQYF
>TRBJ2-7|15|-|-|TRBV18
TGTGCCAGCTCAAGAACCGGGACTTGGGCCTACGAGCAGTACTTC
CASSRTGTWAYEQYF
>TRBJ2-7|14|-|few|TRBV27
TGTGCCAGCAAGCCGACAGGACCGCAGGGCGAGCAGTACTTC
CASKPTGPQGEQYF
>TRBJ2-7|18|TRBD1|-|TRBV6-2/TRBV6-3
TGTGCCACCGTGAACCGACAGGGCCTTCTCTACCCTTATTCCGAGCAGTACTTC
CATVNRQGLLYPYSEQYF
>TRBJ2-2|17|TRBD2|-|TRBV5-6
TGTGCCAGCAGTTTTGGACTAGCGGGAGGCAACACCGGGGAGCTGTTTTTT
CASSFGLAGGNTGELFF
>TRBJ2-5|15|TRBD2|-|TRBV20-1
TGCAGTGCTAGAGCTAGCGGGGGAATTGGAGAGACCCAGTACTTC
CSARASGGIGETQYF
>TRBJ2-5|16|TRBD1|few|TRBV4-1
TGCGCCAGCAGCCAAGGATCCGGGACAGGGCAGAAGACCCAGTACTTC
CASSQGSGTGQKTQYF
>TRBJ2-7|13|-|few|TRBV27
TGTGCCAGCATTCACCCAGGGACCTACGAGCAGTACTTC
CASIHPGTYEQYF
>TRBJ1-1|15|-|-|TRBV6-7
TGTGCCAGCAGTCCCTCGGGGGGATTCAACACTGAAGCTTTCTTT
CASSPSGGFNTEAFF
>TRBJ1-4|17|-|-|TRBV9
TGTGCCAGCAGCGCGGAGGGGCTGGTTGAGACTAATGAAAAACTGTTTTTT
CASSAEGLVETNEKLFF
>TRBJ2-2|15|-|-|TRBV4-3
TGCGCCAGCAGCCAAATGACAGGAGGGACCGGGGAGCTGTTTTTT
CASSQMTGGTGELFF
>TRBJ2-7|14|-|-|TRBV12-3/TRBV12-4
TGTGCCAGCAGTCGGGACGTAACTTCCTACGAGCAGTACTTC
CASSRDVTSYEQYF
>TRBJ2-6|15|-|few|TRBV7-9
TGTGCCAGCAGAAGGGGGAACTCTGGGGCCAACGTCCTGACTTTC
CASRRGNSGANVLTF
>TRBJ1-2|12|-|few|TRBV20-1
TGCAGTGCTAAGTATAGTGGAGCGGGCTACACCTTC
CSAKYSGAGYTF
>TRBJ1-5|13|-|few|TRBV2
TGTGCCAGCAGTGCTACTCGGGAAGCCCTCCAGCATTTT
CASSATREALQHF
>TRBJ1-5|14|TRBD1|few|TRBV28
TGTGCCAGCAGTCAAGGACAGGTCAATCAGCCCCAGCATTTT
CASSQGQVNQPQHF
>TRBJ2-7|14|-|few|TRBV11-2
TGTGCCAGCAGCCACCAGGGTTTACCCTACGAGCAGTACTTC
CASSHQGLPYEQYF
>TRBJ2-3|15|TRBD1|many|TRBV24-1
TGTGCCACCAGCGTGGGACAGTTTGGCACAGATACGCAGTATTTT
CATSVGQFGTDTQYF
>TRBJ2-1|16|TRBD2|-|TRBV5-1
TGCGCCAGCAGCTTGGCCGGGACTAGAATATACAATGAGCAGTTCTTC
CASSLAGTRIYNEQFF
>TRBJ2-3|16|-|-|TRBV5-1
TGCGCCAGCAGCTTGGGCGGCGGCTACGGCACAGATACGCAGTATTTT
CASSLGGGYGTDTQYF
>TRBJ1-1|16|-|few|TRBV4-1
TGCGCCAGCAGCCAACCACTCACGGGGCGGAACACTGAAGCTTTCTTT
CASSQPLTGRNTEAFF
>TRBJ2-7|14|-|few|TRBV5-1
TGCGCCAGCAGCCTAAACGGACAGTCCTACGAGCAGTACTTC
CASSLNGQSYEQYF
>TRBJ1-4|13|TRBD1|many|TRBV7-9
TGTGCCAGCAGTCGGGACAGGGACGAAAAACTGTTTTTT
CASSRDRDEKLFF
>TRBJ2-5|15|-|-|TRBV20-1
TGCAGTGCTAGGCTACCGGGACTGACTCAAGAGACCCAGTACTTC
CSARLPGLTQETQYF
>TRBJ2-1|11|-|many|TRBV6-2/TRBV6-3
TGTGCCAGCAGTTACTTGGATGAGCAGTTCTTC
CASSYLDEQFF
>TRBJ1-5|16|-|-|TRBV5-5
TGTGCCAGCAGCTTGTACGTAGGGGGGAGCAATCAGCCCCAGCATTTT
CASSLYVGGSNQPQHF
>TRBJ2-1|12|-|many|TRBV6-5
TGTGCCAGCAGTGCGGCCGGCGATGAGCAGTTCTTC
CASSAAGDEQFF
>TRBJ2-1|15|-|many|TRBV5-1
TGCGCCAGCCTTTCTCAAGGAGGTGCCTACAATGAGCAGTTCTTC
CASLSQGGAYNEQFF
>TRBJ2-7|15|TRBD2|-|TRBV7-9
TGTGCCAGCAGCTTAGCTCCCACACTAGCGGGAGGGCCCGACTTC
CASSLAPTLAGGPDF
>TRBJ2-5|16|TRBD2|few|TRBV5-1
TGCGCCAGCAGCTACGGGACTAGCGGGAGGCTAGAGACCCAGTACTTC
CASSYGTSGRLETQYF
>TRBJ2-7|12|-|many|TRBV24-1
TGTGCCACCTTCAGACAGCCCTACGAGCAGTACTTC
CATFRQPYEQYF
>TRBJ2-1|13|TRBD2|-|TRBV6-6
TGTACGGCGGGAGGGTCTTCGATTGATGAGCAGTTCTTC
CTAGGSSIDEQFF
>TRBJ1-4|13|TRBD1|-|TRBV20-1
TGCAGTGCTGGGGACAGCCAAAGGGGAAAACTGTTTTTT
CSAGDSQRGKLFF
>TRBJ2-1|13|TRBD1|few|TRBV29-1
TGCAGCGCACCAGACAGGGGGCCTAATGAGCAGTTCTTC
CSAPDRGPNEQFF
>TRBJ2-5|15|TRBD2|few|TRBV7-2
TGTGCCAGCAGCCCCCTGCGGGAGGGTGTGGAGACCCAGTACTTC
CASSPLREGVETQYF
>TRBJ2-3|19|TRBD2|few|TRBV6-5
TGTGCCAGCAGTTACGAAAGACTGAGCGGGAGGCTCTTCACAGATACGCAGTATTTT
CASSYERLSGRLFTDTQYF
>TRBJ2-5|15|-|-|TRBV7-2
TGTGCCAGCAGCCCCCGGACAGCGGTACAAGAGACCCAGTACTTC
CASSPRTAVQETQYF
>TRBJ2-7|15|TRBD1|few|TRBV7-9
TGTGCCAGCAGCCCGGGACAGGGGACCTCCTACGAGCAGTACTTC
CASSPGQGTSYEQYF
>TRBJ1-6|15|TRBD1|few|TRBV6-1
TGTGCCAGCAGTGACGGGACAGGGGGCAGTTCACCCCTCCACTTT
CASSDGTGGSSPLHF
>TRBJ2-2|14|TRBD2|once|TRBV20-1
TGCAGTGCCGGGAGGACGGGCGGGACCGGGGAGCTGTTTTTT
CSAGRTGGTGELFF
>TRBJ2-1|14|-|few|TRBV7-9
TGTGCCAGCAGCCACCTACTGGACCGCAATGAGCAGTTCTTC
CASSHLLDRNEQFF
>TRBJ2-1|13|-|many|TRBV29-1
TGCAGCGGAGCGGGCCGCTCCTACAATGAGCAGTTCTTC
CSGAGRSYNEQFF
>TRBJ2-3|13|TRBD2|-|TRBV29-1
TGCAGCATTAGCGGGGGAATCACAGATACGCAGTATTTT
CSISGGITDTQYF
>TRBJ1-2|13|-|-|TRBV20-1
TGCAGTGCCCCTACGCACCAGGGTGATGGCTACACCTTC
CSAPTHQGDGYTF